These 11 T cell receptor beta chains were all obtained from the same sample, sequenced in a study of blood T cell repertoires in COVID-19. Produced via immunoSEQ multiplex PCR; TCRdb's table is partial and in-frame only. The sample has about 220,000 clones, roughly 90% seen once. Material: PBMCs or T cells enriched from blood (not recorded which). The receptor source for this set is a woman aged 25 to 45 who had recovered from COVID-19.

Notes on this clone: Other nucleotide sequences from this sample produce the same CDR3. The chain joins TRBV9 to TRBJ2-5; a possible D gene is TRBD1 (5 bases). The CDR3 totals 14 residues. V dropped 0 bases and J dropped 2 bases, with 8 bases sitting between them. Germline V CDR1 and CDR2: SGDLS, YYNGEE. CDR3 amino acids: CASSVGGYQETQYF. In DNA, the CDR3 is TGTGCCAGCAGCGTAGGGGGCTATCAAGAGACCCAGTACTTC. Looking up the rest from reference TRBV9 and TRBJ2-5 gives the full variable domain: DSGVTQTPKHLITATGQRVTLRCSPRSGDLSVYWYQQSLDQGLQFLIQYYNGEERAKGNILERFSAQQFPDLHSELNLSSLELGDSALYFCASSVGGYQETQYFGPGTRLLVL.

This clone appeared a single time. The genes are TRBV12-3 or TRBV12-4 and TRBJ1-1; no definite D call. V was cut by 3 bases and J by 1 base, with 6 bases left in between. There are 13 residues in the CDR3. CDR3 region: CASSLTANTEAFF. In DNA form, the CDR3 reads TGTGCCAGCAGTTTGACTGCGAACACTGAAGCTTTCTTT.

The rearrangement joins TRBV6-2 or TRBV6-3 to TRBJ2-3, with TRBD2 matching over 7 bases. The V gene end was trimmed by 5 bases and the J gene end by 2 bases; junction bases not matched to a gene: 7. The CDR3 length is 15 residues. CDR1 is MNHEY, CDR2 SVGEGT, per germline. The CDR3 region has the DNA TGTGCCAGCAGTGACCGGGACTATTTCACAGATACGCAGTATTTT. Translation gives CASSDRDYFTDTQYF.

V gene TRBV18 combines with J gene TRBJ2-5, with 11 nucleotides matching TRBD2. CDR3 length: 16 amino acids. V shed 2 bases, J shed 5 bases, and the junction held 7 bases outside the gene matches. The germline V gene has CDR1 KGHSH and CDR2 LQKENI. CDR3 loop: CASSPTVAGGSETQYF. In DNA form, the CDR3 reads TGTGCCAGCTCACCAACCGTAGCGGGGGGGAGCGAGACCCAGTACTTC. Supplemented by reference TRBV18 and TRBJ2-5, the full variable domain reads NAGVMQNPRHLVRRRGQEARLRCSPMKGHSHVYWYRQLPEEGLKFMVYLQKENIIDESGMPKERFSAEFPKEGPSILRIQQVVRGDSAAYFCASSPTVAGGSETQYFGPGTRLLVL.

V usage is TRBV19 and J usage is TRBJ1-5; 9 bases are shared with TRBD1. V was pared by 3 bases and J by 6 bases, with 6 bases of the junction left unmatched. Germline CDR1 is LNHDA and CDR2 is SQIVND (reference sequence). The CDR3 totals 15 residues. CDR3 bases: TGTGCCAGTAGTATTCCGGGACAGGGCGGTCAGCCCCAGCATTTT. Its translation is CASSIPGQGGQPQHF.

This chain links TRBV5-1 with TRBJ1-3; no clear D gene. Per the germline V gene, CDR1 is SGHRS and CDR2 is YFSETQ. The CDR3 loop spans 13 amino acids. With 4 bases removed from V and 2 bases from J, the gap between germline ends came to 7 bases. The CDR3 region has the DNA TGCGCCAGCAGCCCTAGGACTGGAAACACCATATATTTT. Amino acid sequence: CASSPRTGNTIYF.

The V and J genes are TRBV2 and TRBJ2-2; 8 bases match TRBD1. Germline CDR1 reads SNHLY; CDR2 reads FYNNEI. The V gene end was trimmed by 7 bases and the J gene end by 1 base; junction bases not matched to a gene: 5. CDR3 size: 15 residues. The CDR3 protein is CASTRTGRNTGELFF. DNA for the CDR3: TGTGCCAGCACTCGGACAGGGAGGAACACCGGGGAGCTGTTTTTT.

The V call is TRBV6-4, the J call TRBJ2-6; 9 nucleotides agree with TRBD1. Looked up from germline, CDR1 is MRHNA and CDR2 is SNTAGT. J gave up 1 base and V 3 bases, and 10 bases lay outside the gene matches. The CDR3 runs to 19 residues. CDR3 bases: TGTGCCAGCAGTGATGACGGGACAGGGAGTGGGTCTGGGGCCAACGTCCTGACTTTC. This gives the protein CASSDDGTGSGSGANVLTF.

This clone occurred once. The chain links TRBV29-1 to TRBJ2-3; 10 bases align to TRBD2. Germline lookup yields CDR1 SQVTM and CDR2 ANQGSEA. J gave up 1 base and V 7 bases, and 5 bases lay outside the gene matches. The CDR3 totals 14 residues. The CDR3 here is CSAQRGGRTDTQYF. The CDR3 coding sequence is TGCAGCGCCCAGCGGGGGGGCCGCACAGATACGCAGTATTTT.

This chain links TRBV14 with TRBJ1-1; 8 positions match TRBD1. V lost 4 bases to trimming and J lost 3 bases; unmatched junction nucleotides: 7. The CDR3 runs to 15 residues. In germline, CDR1 is SGHDN, CDR2 FVKESK. The CDR3 protein is CASSRIGDRYTEAFF. As DNA, the CDR3 is TGTGCCAGCAGCCGAATAGGGGACAGGTACACTGAAGCTTTCTTT.

This chain uses TRBV7-9 with TRBJ2-6; D may be TRBD2 (7 bases). The CDR3 is made up of 18 amino acids. The germline CDR1 and CDR2 sequences are SEHNR and FQNEAQ (reference sequence). Trimming removed 1 base from V and 2 bases from J, with 15 bases in between. The CDR3 DNA reads TGTGCCAGCAGCTTAGGGGGCCCGGGGGGCACTGGGGCCAACGTCCTGACTTTC. As protein: CASSLGGPGGTGANVLTF.